This entry features one T cell receptor beta chain sequence. Its specificity is not known. The entry originates in a study of somatic mutations in cytotoxic T cells in rheumatoid arthritis. About the research overall: Several of the V beta antibody-stained T-cell populations were flow-sorted at nearly 100% purity; V beta1+ cells were among them and were sequenced for TCRB.

Findings and limits, study-wide: Statistically, CD8+ T-cell clonality was not significantly distinct between individuals with rheumatoid arthritis and age-matched healthy controls.

Positive magnetic bead selection was used to isolate CD4+ and CD8+ cells; purity was checked by flow cytometry. TCRdb's copy holds only in-frame clones and misses some; the assay was immunoSEQ multiplex PCR. The table records just under 20,000 clones, over 75% of them present only once. V dropped 2 bases and J dropped 3 bases, with 8 bases sitting between them. The length of the CDR3 is 13 residues. Germline V gene sequence: CDR1 SQVTM, CDR2 ANQGSEA. The receptor's source is a woman in her 50s in good health. The chain employs TRBV29-1 and TRBJ2-1; no clear D gene. The material sequenced was CD8+ T cells sorted from blood. This chain's CDR3 is CSVELMFYNEQFF. CDR3 coding DNA: TGCAGCGTTGAATTGATGTTCTACAATGAGCAGTTCTTC.